This TCR beta chain emerged from a study of regulatory T cells in long-lasting Graves disease (dated by TCRdb to about 2021). With regard to the full study: In the newly diagnosed Graves' disease group, patients had been taking antithyroid drugs for less than 3 months. Patients with persistent Graves' disease were compared with patients with newly diagnosed Graves' disease using TCR sequencing and RNA sequencing of peripheral blood. A total of roughly 33 samples were covered by TCR sequencing, comprising some 13 persistent and around 20 newly diagnosed Graves' disease patients. The study was registered as a clinical trial and conducted in China.

This clonotype was seen a few times. Its antigen is still unknown. No much larger clone exists at a distance of one base, and base qualities are not known. The time point label for this specimen denotes: newly diagnosed GD, antithyroid drugs for less than 3 months. RNA was extracted from PBMCs in TRIzol for both TCR sequencing and RNA sequencing. Graves' disease was diagnosed according to American Thyroid Association guidelines. Patients were recruited from an endocrinology department in Xi'an, China. From each patient, about 9.7 milliliters of peripheral blood was collected into an EDTA anticoagulant tube. PBMCs were isolated by Ficoll Paque Plus density gradient separation without further T cell sorting. An Agilent 2100 Bioanalyzer and agarose gel were used to check RNA quality, while a NanoDrop 2000 measured RNA concentration. Counted from cysteine to phenylalanine, this CDR3 has 20 amino acids. Of all the DNA, just the CDR3 is kept, 60 bases in frame from base 1. From V the trimming removes 5 bases and from J it removes 0 bases, while the gene matches leave 14 bases of the junction unaccounted for.

Points the paper makes about the study in general: More public clonotypes were shared among persistent patients (roughly 3,000) than among newly diagnosed patients (roughly 1,000). Only peripheral blood was studied, because thyroid tissue, the primary lesion, was inaccessible. Sequencing and analysis were restricted to the TCR beta chain. TRBV28, TRBJ1-2 and TRBJ2-5 were preferentially used in persistent disease, while TRBV20-1 and TRBJ2-1 were favored in newly diagnosed disease. Compared with newly diagnosed patients, persistent Graves' disease patients had lower TCR Shannon entropy and fewer highly expanded clones, which suggests clonal expansion. The small sample size was acknowledged by the authors as a limitation that may reduce accuracy.

The library was obtained by multiplex PCR. This sample was sequenced with an Illumina HiSeq 4000. iRepertoire HTBI primers and Arm-PCR amplification of CDR3 regions were used to construct TCR beta libraries. Before sequencing, the PCR products underwent gel purification. The original methods were these. A total of around 66 TRBV and some 15 TRBJ segments were identified across samples and were used for gene usage analysis of CDR3 amino acid clonotypes. COPE and FqMerger were used to merge the filtered high-quality paired reads into contigs. BLAST was used to align contigs to IMGT TRBV, TRBD and TRBJ reference genes, and CDR3 was defined according to IMGT. Highly expanded clones were defined as clonotypes with a frequency above 0.1%. Shannon entropy was used to measure repertoire diversity, and the Gini coefficient was used to measure V-J evenness. A clonotype was considered public if more than one individual shared it. TCRdb handled the public reads itself, with Q25 trimming in fastp and clone calling in MiXCR, and kept productive beta chains. Rows merge per CDR3 protein into single entries with the most common DNA and genes. V and J calls and clone size were set by TCRdb, not the authors. This sample is represented by some 370,000 distinct CDR3 sequences; 12% of them were singletons. Under 20% of the sample is in the top ten clones.

The same data also contributed to another study, on T cells in Graves' hyperthyroidism and ophthalmopathy. As the second paper documents: Stable Graves' hyperthyroidism was defined as the absence of progression to ophthalmopathy over 18 months of follow-up. Hyperthyroidism patients were newly diagnosed, with disease duration under 2 months, and aged 18 to 65 years. The study excluded patients with uncontrolled infections, other autoimmune diseases, pregnancy or lactation. Clinical symptoms, serum thyroxine and TRAb, thyroid ultrasound, and orbital computed tomography formed the basis for the diagnoses. For the first round of RT-PCR on the TCR CDR3, the HTBI primer set was used together with the Qiagen OneStep RT-PCR kit. Most expanded thyroid clonotypes (frequency above 0.001) were also detected in blood, a finding suggesting that blood repertoires may reflect thyroid immune responses. Ophthalmopathy was separated from stable hyperthyroidism by a 13 V-J signature model, with approximately 86% sensitivity and just over 81% specificity obtained in cross-validation and 80%/75% obtained in testing. During validation, the model predicted progression to ophthalmopathy a median of around six months ahead of onset, with roughly 65% sensitivity and roughly 75% specificity. To identify distinguishing TCR V-J signatures, a discovery cohort of 100 patients was used, comprising 40 to 45 with Graves' ophthalmopathy and some 60 with stable Graves' hyperthyroidism. Prospective prediction of ophthalmopathy was tested in an independent validation cohort consisting of some 19 hyperthyroidism patients and some 15 patients who later progressed to ophthalmopathy. The roughly 94 discovery patients were randomly divided into training and test sets at a 7:3 ratio. Thyroid tissue and blood T-cell repertoires from several Graves' hyperthyroidism patients were also compared in the study. Following sampling, methimazole starting at 30 mg daily was given to hyperthyroidism patients, and high-dose intravenous methylprednisolone was given to ophthalmopathy patients. The libraries were constructed in a second round of multiplex PCR and then size-selected and purified. Paired-end sequencing of the libraries was performed with 100 bp reads on an Illumina HiSeq2000. SOAPnuke was used to process the raw data, throwing out any read that contained adapters or uncalled bases, had a mean Phred below 15, or lacked an exact constant-primer or identifier match. COPE v1.2.5 was used to merge high-quality paired reads, and clonotypes were defined as unique nucleotide sequences. Clonotypes were aligned to IMGT TRBV, TRBD and TRBJ reference segments using MiTCR v1.1. Only V-J combinations with frequency above 0.0001, covering 99.2% of repertoires, were analysed. The TCS score was defined as the ratio of F50 (clonal expansion) to E x V (chaos), calculated using BLOSUM62-based TCRdist between CDR3 peptides within each V-J. Welch's t-statistics and random forest reduced approximately 520 V-J features to 13, which were used in a naive Bayes classifier (R e1071). Sample size was not statistically predetermined, and blinding of investigators to group allocation was not performed. The paper reports TCR Vbeta CDR3 sequencing of fewer than 150 peripheral blood samples: approximately 41 ophthalmopathy, fewer than 80 hyperthyroidism and around 17 progressor patients.

The receptor's source is a woman between 18 and 29 years old with Graves disease. Donor details come from another sample of the same person, matched by shared clones. The starting material was peripheral blood mononuclear cells (PBMCs), obtained at new diagnosis, from a patient treated with antithyroid drugs. The chain uses TRBV12-3 or TRBV12-4 and TRBJ2-1; the central 12 bases match TRBD1. CDR3 region: CASSGWDRGRGLASYNEQFF. The DNA reads TGTGCCAGCAGTGGATGGGACAGGGGGCGCGGATTAGCCTCCTACAATGAGCAGTTCTTC.